The 18 T cell receptor beta chains below come from one sample, sequenced in a study of regulatory dendritic cells for organ transplantation. These receptors are not linked to any known antigen. Allogeneic regulatory or mature dendritic cells were co-cultured for roughly five days with CFSE-labeled sorted T cells at 1:10. Only in-frame clones appear in the TCRdb table, and some are missing; sequencing was by immunoSEQ multiplex PCR. Here the sample spans more than 9,500 clones, around nine tenths being singletons. The specimen was naive CD8+ T cells from blood cultured with regulatory dendritic cells. Specified subset: CD45RA+ naive T cells. These receptors were collected from a human donor in good health.

The genes are TRBV29-1 and TRBJ2-1; no reliable D call. V shed 4 bases and J shed 5 bases, with 6 bases lying between them. Germline loops: CDR1 SQVTM, CDR2 ANQGSEA. The CDR3 covers 11 residues. For the CDR3, the DNA is TGCAGCGTTGTATTTGACAATGAGCAGTTCTTC. Residues: CSVVFDNEQFF.

This clone is a singleton in its sample. The chain couples TRBV7-9 to TRBJ2-1, with 8 nucleotides matching TRBD1. The CDR3 length is 15 residues. V trimming: 5 bases; J trimming: 4 bases; junction bases outside the gene matches: 7. Per the germline V gene, CDR1 is SEHNR and CDR2 is FQNEAQ (reference sequence). For the CDR3, the DNA is TGTGCCAGCAGCCCCTCAGGGGGCGGATACAATGAGCAGTTCTTC. Encoded protein: CASSPSGGGYNEQFF.

This rearrangement joins TRBV2 to TRBJ1-5, with TRBD1 identical over 9 bases. Germline assignment: CDR1 SNHLY and CDR2 FYNNEI. J was trimmed by 3 bases and V by 2 bases; bases with no gene match: 8. The CDR3 spans 17 residues. The CDR3 here is CASSENWGTGINQPQHF. In nucleotides, the CDR3 is TGTGCCAGCAGTGAAAATTGGGGGACAGGGATCAATCAGCCCCAGCATTTT.

This chain uses TRBV5-1 with TRBJ2-6, with 14 bases fitting TRBD2. V dropped 3 bases and J dropped 0; count of bases not matched to a gene: 11. Germline V gives CDR1 SGHRS, CDR2 YFSETQ. CDR3 size: 21 residues. Here the CDR3 reads CASSWKGLAGVKYSGANVLTF. The CDR3 coding sequence is TGCGCCAGCAGCTGGAAGGGACTAGCGGGGGTAAAGTACTCTGGGGCCAACGTCCTGACTTTC.

The chain is built from TRBV2 and TRBJ2-7, with D possibly being TRBD1 (5 bases). V lost 2 bases and J 1 base, leaving 18 bases between the germline ends. CDR3 length equals 17 residues. Germline V lookup: CDR1 SNHLY, CDR2 FYNNEI. CDR3 sequence: CASSELLAGSPSYEQYF. DNA of the CDR3: TGTGCCAGCAGTGAACTATTGGCAGGGTCTCCTTCCTACGAGCAGTACTTC.

This chain connects TRBV9 to TRBJ2-5, with 11 bases that match TRBD2. The DNA end lines up better with TRBJ2-7; the J call may be wrong. From germline, CDR1 is SGDLS and CDR2 YYNGEE. CDR3 length: 15 residues. This CDR3 is CASSGGTSGTYEQYF. CDR3 in DNA: TGTGCCAGCAGCGGCGGGACTAGCGGAACCTACGAGCAGTACTTC.

This clone showed up just a few times. This sequence joins TRBV9 and TRBJ2-7, with D hard to call. Trimming took 3 bases from V and 2 from J, leaving 12 bases between them. Per germline, CDR1 SGDLS and CDR2 YYNGEE. The CDR3 has 14 amino acids. Written as DNA, the CDR3 is TGTGCCAGCAGCGAATCAGGATCAACCTACGAGCAGTACTTC. Its translation: CASSESGSTYEQYF.

The genes are TRBV9 and TRBJ1-1; no definite D call. Germline assignment: CDR1 SGDLS and CDR2 YYNGEE. V lost 2 bases, J lost 0 bases, and 5 bases lay in between. This CDR3 comprises 13 residues. The chain's CDR3 is CASSVLVNTEAFF. The CDR3 DNA is TGTGCCAGCAGCGTTCTGGTGAACACTGAAGCTTTCTTT.

The chain has TRBV2 and TRBJ2-5, with 7 bases identical to TRBD1. With V trimmed by 10 bases and J by 3 bases, 17 bases remained unmatched. The CDR3 totals 16 residues. CDR1 is SNHLY, CDR2 FYNNEI, per germline. The DNA of the CDR3 is TGTGCCACGTTGTCCTCTTTTCGGGACAGAGAAGAGACCCAGTACTTC. Translating it yields CATLSSFRDREETQYF.

DNA for the CDR3: TGTGCCAGCAGCTTATTACTAGCGGGGGGCCACAATGAGCAGTTCTTC. Protein product: CASSLLLAGGHNEQFF. The chain couples TRBV11-2 to TRBJ2-1; TRBD2 agrees at 12 bases. The CDR3 length is 16 residues. Germline CDR1 and CDR2: SGHAT and FQNNGV. Unmatched junction bases numbered 4, after V lost 2 bases and J lost 5 bases.

This chain connects TRBV12-5 to TRBJ2-2; 11 bases are a match to TRBD2. This CDR3 is 17 amino acids long. CDR1 and CDR2 from the germline V gene are LGHNT and FRNRAP. The junction had 9 bases not matched to a gene; V was cut back by 3 bases and J by 6 bases. Here the CDR3 reads CASGLVAGGLVSGELFF. DNA for the CDR3: TGTGCTAGTGGTTTAGTAGCGGGGGGGCTGGTGTCCGGGGAGCTGTTTTTT.

V is TRBV4-1 and J is TRBJ2-7, with D possibly TRBD2 on 6 matching bases. Trimming cost V 1 base and J 0 bases, with 10 bases left between them. Germline lookup yields CDR1 MGHRA and CDR2 YSYEKL. The CDR3 consists of 15 residues. The DNA for the CDR3 is TGCGCCAGCAGCCAAGGGGACTCATTCTCCTACGAGCAGTACTTC. Translated: CASSQGDSFSYEQYF.

This rearrangement joins TRBV11-3 to TRBJ2-1; 10 positions match TRBD2. The junction had 8 bases not matched to a gene; V was cut back by 5 bases and J by 7 bases. CDR1 is SGHNT, CDR2 YENEEA, per germline. This CDR3 contains 15 residues. Here the CDR3 reads CASSLLAGWGNEQFF. The CDR3 DNA reads as TGTGCCAGCAGCCTACTAGCGGGATGGGGTAATGAGCAGTTCTTC.

V and J are TRBV28 and TRBJ2-7, with TRBD1 matching 9 bases. This CDR3 region has 15 residues. Looked up from germline, CDR1 is MDHEN and CDR2 is SYDVKM. The V and J ends lost 2 bases and 6 bases, in that order; junction bases with no gene match: 8. CDR3 sequence: CASSLVGTGRGEQYF. CDR3 in DNA: TGTGCCAGCAGTTTAGTAGGGACAGGGAGGGGCGAGCAGTACTTC.

The chain joins TRBV5-1 to TRBJ2-7; no reliable D call. Germline V gives CDR1 SGHRS, CDR2 YFSETQ. The CDR3 length is 13 residues. Trimming shortened V by 0 bases and J by 2 bases, and 6 bases separated the two germline ends. CDR3 DNA: TGCGCCAGCAGCTTGGACAGTACCTACGAGCAGTACTTC. This gives the protein CASSLDSTYEQYF. The variable domain in full, with the rest retrieved from reference TRBV5-1 and TRBJ2-7, is KAGVTQTPRYLIKTRGQQVTLSCSPISGHRSVSWYQQTPGQGLQFLFEYFSETQRNKGNFPGRFSGRQFSNSRSEMNVSTLELGDSALYLCASSLDSTYEQYFGPGTRLTVT.

The chain joins TRBV5-1 to TRBJ2-7, with 7 bases lining up with TRBD2. This CDR3 region has 13 residues. The J segment lost 2 bases and the V segment lost 7 bases, leaving 6 bases of the junction unmatched. Germline V lookup: CDR1 SGHRS, CDR2 YFSETQ. CDR3 protein: CASGEGGTYEQYF. CDR3 bases: TGCGCCAGCGGAGAGGGAGGGACCTACGAGCAGTACTTC.

V and J are TRBV27 and TRBJ1-2; weak D call: TRBD1 (6 bases). The CDR3 loop spans 15 amino acids. The germline gives CDR1 MNHEY, CDR2 SMNVEV (reference sequence). Trimming removed 6 bases at V and 1 base at J, with 15 bases between. Here the CDR3 reads CASSPVSGVNYGYTF. DNA of the CDR3: TGTGCCAGCAGCCCCGTCTCAGGGGTTAACTATGGCTACACCTTC.

This chain joins TRBV27 and TRBJ2-3; 9 bases are shared with TRBD2. The CDR3 has 15 residues. The germline CDR1 and CDR2 sequences are MNHEY and SMNVEV (reference sequence). Trimming removed 7 bases from V and 5 bases from J; junction bases left unmatched: 10. Here the CDR3 reads CASTIAGAPGDTQYF. The CDR3 DNA is TGTGCCAGCACCATAGCGGGGGCCCCGGGAGATACGCAGTATTTT.